This is a list of T cell receptor beta chains from one sample in a study of PD-1 blockade in classical Hodgkin lymphoma. This table comes from immunoSEQ multiplex PCR, and its TCRdb copy is limited to in-frame clones, with some not included. The sample has over 10,000 clones, more than 85% seen once; the top ten hold about 40%. Sample: peripheral blood mononuclear cells (PBMCs), taken at baseline. Every receptor here comes from a human donor with classical Hodgkin lymphoma. Each CDR3 is given with its conserved first and last residue. Fields, in order: J gene, D gene, clone size, CDR3 length, V gene, CDR3 DNA, CDR3 protein. A D gene is named only where the DNA matches it firmly. Some rows have no size entry. The others give once, few or many, or a class for an expanded clone.

j_call: TRBJ2-7
d_call: NA
clone_size: NA
cdr3_length: 17
v_call: TRBV13
cdr3_nt: TGTGCCAGCAGCTTAAGGGTTTCGGGACCCCCAGTAGGCGAGCAGTACTTC
cdr3_aa: CASSLRVSGPPVGEQYF

j_call: TRBJ2-1
d_call: NA
clone_size: NA
cdr3_length: 13
v_call: TRBV6-1
cdr3_nt: TGTGCCAGCAGTTCGGGACTTTACAATGAGCAGTTCTTC
cdr3_aa: CASSSGLYNEQFF

j_call: TRBJ2-3
d_call: TRBD1
clone_size: NA
cdr3_length: 15
v_call: TRBV23-1
cdr3_nt: TGCGCCAGCAGTCACGGGACAGGGGGTTCTGATACGCAGTATTTT
cdr3_aa: CASSHGTGGSDTQYF

j_call: TRBJ1-1
d_call: NA
clone_size: once
cdr3_length: 15
v_call: TRBV25-1
cdr3_nt: TGTGCCAGCAGTGAATATGGCAGCGGGGACACTGAAGCTTTCTTT
cdr3_aa: CASSEYGSGDTEAFF

j_call: TRBJ2-7
d_call: NA
clone_size: NA
cdr3_length: 13
v_call: TRBV7-9
cdr3_nt: TGTGCCAGCAGCTTGGCCAATGGACCCGAGCAGTACTTC
cdr3_aa: CASSLANGPEQYF

j_call: TRBJ1-1
d_call: NA
clone_size: NA
cdr3_length: 12
v_call: TRBV11-2
cdr3_nt: TGTGCCAGCACCCTAACACGCAGTGAAGCTTTCTTT
cdr3_aa: CASTLTRSEAFF

j_call: TRBJ1-4
d_call: NA
clone_size: NA
cdr3_length: 16
v_call: TRBV5-6
cdr3_nt: TGTGCCAGCAGCTTGGCCGAGGGGAGGGCTAATGAAAAACTGTTTTTT
cdr3_aa: CASSLAEGRANEKLFF

j_call: TRBJ2-2
d_call: NA
clone_size: NA
cdr3_length: 15
v_call: TRBV28
cdr3_nt: TGTGCCAGCAGTCTTATACAGGGACGTCACGGGGAGCTGTTTTTT
cdr3_aa: CASSLIQGRHGELFF

j_call: TRBJ1-2
d_call: TRBD1
clone_size: NA
cdr3_length: 14
v_call: TRBV5-4
cdr3_nt: TGTGCCAGCAGCTCGGGACAGGCTAACTATGGCTACACCTTC
cdr3_aa: CASSSGQANYGYTF

j_call: TRBJ2-7
d_call: NA
clone_size: NA
cdr3_length: 12
v_call: TRBV18
cdr3_nt: TGTGCCAGCTCACCGCAGGGAGGTGAGCAGTACTTC
cdr3_aa: CASSPQGGEQYF